Listed here are 15 T cell receptor beta chains from one sample, sequenced in a study of blood T cell repertoires in COVID-19. Sequenced by immunoSEQ multiplex PCR; TCRdb stores in-frame clones only, minus some. The sample has about 120,000 clones, more than 60% seen once; the top ten hold roughly 2%. Sequencing was performed on peripheral blood. The receptor source for this set is a woman aged 70-85 years with acute or convalescent COVID-19.

The CDR3 DNA sequence: TGTGCCTGCGGGACAGGGGGGGGCTACACCTTC. This codes for CACGTGGGYTF. The chain carries TRBV7-2 and TRBJ1-2; 11 nucleotides align to TRBD1. Unmatched junction bases numbered 4, after V lost 11 bases and J lost 8 bases. This CDR3 region has 11 residues. Germline V lookup: CDR1 SGHTA, CDR2 FQGNSA.

Only a few counts were recorded for this clone. The V call is TRBV29-1, the J call TRBJ2-3; D gene unclear. V was shortened by 3 bases and J by 0 bases, with 4 bases between the two germline ends. Germline lookup yields CDR1 SQVTM and CDR2 ANQGSEA. The length of the CDR3 is 12 residues. The CDR3 here is CSVDPSTDTQYF. The CDR3 nucleotides read TGCAGCGTTGATCCTAGCACAGATACGCAGTATTTT.

This clone was detected only once. The chain recombines TRBV20-1 with TRBJ1-5; D not certain. Germline-derived CDR1 and CDR2 are DFQATT and SNEGSKA (reference sequence). CDR3 size: 14 residues. V was trimmed by 3 bases and J by 3 bases, leaving 12 bases between them. In nucleotides, the CDR3 is TGCAGTGCTAGTTTCTCTGCAGTCAATCAGCCCCAGCATTTT. Protein: CSASFSAVNQPQHF.

This clone was counted only a few times. The chain carries TRBV5-5 and TRBJ1-2, with 8 bases lining up with TRBD1. V trimming: 4 bases; J trimming: 2 bases; junction bases outside the gene matches: 7. The germline V gene encodes CDR1 SGHKS and CDR2 YYEKEE (reference sequence). This CDR3 is built from 15 residues. CDR3 in amino acids: CASSPRTGQNYGYTF. The CDR3 coding sequence is TGTGCCAGCAGCCCTAGGACAGGGCAGAACTATGGCTACACCTTC.

The chain recombines TRBV2 with TRBJ1-1, with D perhaps matching TRBD1 (5 bases). Deletions cut 3 bases from V and 0 bases from J, with 8 bases between. CDR1 SNHLY and CDR2 FYNNEI come from the germline V gene. The CDR3 loop spans 14 amino acids. The CDR3 nucleotides are TGTGCCAGCAGTGAGGGGGGGGTGAACACTGAAGCTTTCTTT. Its protein product is CASSEGGVNTEAFF.

This clone showed up just once. This rearrangement joins TRBV10-2 to TRBJ2-1; TRBD2 aligns across 8 bases. Germline V gene sequence: CDR1 WSHSY, CDR2 SAAADI. The CDR3 length is 12 residues. V shed 8 bases, J shed 8 bases, and the junction held 5 bases outside the gene matches. The CDR3 spells CASGSGGDEQFF. The CDR3 DNA is TGCGCCAGCGGCTCGGGGGGGGATGAGCAGTTCTTC.

Notes on this clone: Compared with germline, one end of the junction differs, possibly owing to a read error. J is TRBJ2-7 and V is TRBV7-7; 10 nucleotides align to TRBD1. The CDR3 has 15 amino acids. The V gene's germline CDR1 is SSHAT and CDR2 FNYEAQ (reference sequence). CDR3 nucleotide sequence: TGTGCTAGCAGCTCGGGACAGGGGACGGGGTACGAGCAGTACTTC. The encoded protein is CASSSGQGTGYEQYF.

Here the CDR3 DNA reads TGTGCCAGTAGTTTGGACAGGGGCACTGAAGCTTTCTTT. Translating gives CASSLDRGTEAFF. This rearrangement joins TRBV19 to TRBJ1-1; 9 nucleotides agree with TRBD1. Per the germline V gene, CDR1 is LNHDA and CDR2 is SQIVND (reference sequence). Trimming cost V 5 bases and J 4 bases; bases outside gene matches: 2. This CDR3 is built from 13 residues. Full variable domain (remainder filled in from reference TRBV19 and TRBJ1-1): DGGITQSPKYLFRKEGQNVTLSCEQNLNHDAMYWYRQDPGQGLRLIYYSQIVNDFQKGDIAEGYSVSREKKESFPLTVTSAQKNPTAFYLCASSLDRGTEAFFGQGTRLTVV.

The V gene is TRBV19, the J gene TRBJ2-3; 8 bases are a match to TRBD2. Germline loops: CDR1 LNHDA, CDR2 SQIVND (reference sequence). Unmatched junction bases numbered 0, after V lost 6 bases and J lost 4 bases. CDR3 length equals 12 residues. CDR3 amino acids: CASSGRADTQYF. DNA of the CDR3: TGTGCCAGTAGCGGGAGGGCAGATACGCAGTATTTT.

V usage is TRBV6-5 and J usage is TRBJ2-7; 9 bases are a match to TRBD1. J gave up 6 bases and V 6 bases, and 3 bases lay outside the gene matches. This CDR3 spans 12 amino acids. Germline CDR1 MNHEY, CDR2 SVGAGI. Written as DNA, the CDR3 is TGTGCCAGCAGGGCGGGACAGGGCGAGCAGTACTTC. Translation: CASRAGQGEQYF.

V is TRBV28 and J is TRBJ1-6; D is perhaps TRBD1 (6 bases). The CDR3 totals 14 residues. The germline gives CDR1 MDHEN, CDR2 SYDVKM. V lost 5 bases, J lost 12 bases, and 17 bases lay in between. CDR3: CASSAPGQHIPLHF. The DNA for the CDR3 is TGTGCCAGCAGTGCCCCCGGACAGCATATACCCCTCCACTTT.

The chain carries TRBV7-2 and TRBJ1-4; D gene ambiguous. The CDR3 spans 15 residues. Germline CDR1 and CDR2: SGHTA and FQGNSA. The V end was cut by 2 bases, the J end by 7 bases, with 14 bases between. The CDR3 DNA sequence: TGTGCCAGCAGCTTAATTTCGGGGTACAGTGAAAAACTGTTTTTT. Protein: CASSLISGYSEKLFF.

The chain couples TRBV5-1 to TRBJ1-2, with TRBD1 identical over 7 bases. V gave up 4 bases and J gave up 6 bases; unmatched junction bases: 9. Germline V gives CDR1 SGHRS, CDR2 YFSETQ. The CDR3 length is 14 residues. CDR3 in DNA: TGCGCCAGCAGCCACGACAGGGTTGGGAATGGCTACACCTTC. The encoded protein is CASSHDRVGNGYTF. Supplemented by reference TRBV5-1 and TRBJ1-2, the full variable domain reads KAGVTQTPRYLIKTRGQQVTLSCSPISGHRSVSWYQQTPGQGLQFLFEYFSETQRNKGNFPGRFSGRQFSNSRSEMNVSTLELGDSALYLCASSHDRVGNGYTFGSGTRLTVV.

This clone was counted once. The chain recombines TRBV6-5 with TRBJ1-5, with a weak D call TRBD1 (5 bases). The CDR3 covers 15 residues. The V end was cut by 6 bases, the J end by 0 bases, with 12 bases between. The germline V gene encodes CDR1 MNHEY and CDR2 SVGAGI. The CDR3 region has the DNA TGTGCCAGCAGGCGGACACCCTATAGCAATCAGCCCCAGCATTTT. It encodes CASRRTPYSNQPQHF.

J is TRBJ2-1 and V is TRBV10-1; TRBD2 matches 8 bases. J was trimmed by 3 bases and V by 0 bases; bases with no gene match: 4. From germline, CDR1 is WNHNN and CDR2 SYGVQD (reference sequence). This CDR3 spans 16 amino acids. In DNA, the CDR3 is TGCGCCAGCAGTGAGTCGAATAGCGGGATCTACAATGAGCAGTTCTTC. It encodes CASSESNSGIYNEQFF.